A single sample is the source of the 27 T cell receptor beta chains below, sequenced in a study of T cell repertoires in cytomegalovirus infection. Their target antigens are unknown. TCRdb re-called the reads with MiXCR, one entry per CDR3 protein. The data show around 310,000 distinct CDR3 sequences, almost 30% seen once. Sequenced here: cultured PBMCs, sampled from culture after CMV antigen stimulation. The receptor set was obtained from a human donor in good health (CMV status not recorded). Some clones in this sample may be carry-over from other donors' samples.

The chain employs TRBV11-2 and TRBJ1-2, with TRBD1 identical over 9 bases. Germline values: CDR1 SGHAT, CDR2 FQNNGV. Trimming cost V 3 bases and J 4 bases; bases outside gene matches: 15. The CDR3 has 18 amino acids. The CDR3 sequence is CASSLLKGRQGGLYGYTF. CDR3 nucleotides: TGTGCCAGCAGCTTGTTAAAGGGACGACAGGGGGGCCTCTATGGCTACACCTTC.

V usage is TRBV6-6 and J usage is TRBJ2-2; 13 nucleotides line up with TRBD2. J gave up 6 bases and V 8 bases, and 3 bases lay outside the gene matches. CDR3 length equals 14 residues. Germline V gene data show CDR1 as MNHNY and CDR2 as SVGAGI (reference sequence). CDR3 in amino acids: CASRTSGSAGELFF. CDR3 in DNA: TGTGCCAGCCGGACTAGCGGGAGTGCCGGGGAGCTGTTTTTT.

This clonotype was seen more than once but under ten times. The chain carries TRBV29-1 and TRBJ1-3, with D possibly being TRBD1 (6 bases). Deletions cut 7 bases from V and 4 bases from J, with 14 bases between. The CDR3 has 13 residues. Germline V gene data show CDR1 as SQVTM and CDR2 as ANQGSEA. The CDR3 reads CSARGGSGNTIYF. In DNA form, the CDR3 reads TGCAGCGCCAGAGGGGGATCAGGAAACACCATATATTTT.

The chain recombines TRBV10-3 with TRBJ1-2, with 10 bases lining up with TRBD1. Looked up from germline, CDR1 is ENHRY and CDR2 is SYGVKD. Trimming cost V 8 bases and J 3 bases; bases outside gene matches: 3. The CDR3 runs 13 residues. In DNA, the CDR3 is TGTGCCATCGGGACAGGGGAGGACTATGGCTACACCTTC. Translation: CAIGTGEDYGYTF.

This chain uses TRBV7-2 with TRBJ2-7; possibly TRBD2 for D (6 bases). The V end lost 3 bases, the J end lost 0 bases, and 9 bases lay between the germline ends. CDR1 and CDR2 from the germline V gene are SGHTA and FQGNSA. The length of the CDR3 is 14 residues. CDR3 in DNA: TGTGCCAGCAGCTTTGGAGGGACCTCCTACGAGCAGTACTTC. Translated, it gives CASSFGGTSYEQYF.

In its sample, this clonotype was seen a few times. CDR3 sequence: CASTANSYNEQFF. The CDR3, as DNA: TGTGCCAGCACAGCTAATAGTTACAATGAGCAGTTCTTC. This chain links TRBV12-3 or TRBV12-4 with TRBJ2-1; D remains unclear. V lost 7 bases to trimming and J lost 4 bases, with 11 bases between them. The CDR3 length is 13 residues.

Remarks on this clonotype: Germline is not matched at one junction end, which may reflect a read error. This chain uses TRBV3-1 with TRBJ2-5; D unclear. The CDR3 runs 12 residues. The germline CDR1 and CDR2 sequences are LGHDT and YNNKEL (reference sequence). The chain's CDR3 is CASSQDHETQYF. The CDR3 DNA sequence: TGTGCCAGCAGCCAGGACCACGAGACCCAGTACTTC.

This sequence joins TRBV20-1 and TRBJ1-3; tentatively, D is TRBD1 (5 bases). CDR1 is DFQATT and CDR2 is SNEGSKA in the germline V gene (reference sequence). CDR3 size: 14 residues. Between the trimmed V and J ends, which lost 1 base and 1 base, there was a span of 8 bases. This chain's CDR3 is CSARVSGSGNTIYF. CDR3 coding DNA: TGCAGTGCTAGAGTTTCAGGGTCTGGAAACACCATATATTTT.

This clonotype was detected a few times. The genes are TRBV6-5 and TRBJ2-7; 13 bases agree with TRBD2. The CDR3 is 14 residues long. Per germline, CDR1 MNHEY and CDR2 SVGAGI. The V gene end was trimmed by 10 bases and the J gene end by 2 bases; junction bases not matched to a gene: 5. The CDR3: CATRTSGSTYEQYF. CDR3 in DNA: TGTGCCACCAGGACTAGCGGGAGTACCTACGAGCAGTACTTC.

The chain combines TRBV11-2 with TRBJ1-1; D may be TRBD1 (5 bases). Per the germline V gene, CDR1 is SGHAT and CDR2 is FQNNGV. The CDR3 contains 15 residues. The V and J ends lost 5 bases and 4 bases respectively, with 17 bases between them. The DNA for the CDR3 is TGTGCCAGCAGCCCCGGTCGGGGGGAGGTCACTGAAGCTTTCTTT. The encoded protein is CASSPGRGEVTEAFF.

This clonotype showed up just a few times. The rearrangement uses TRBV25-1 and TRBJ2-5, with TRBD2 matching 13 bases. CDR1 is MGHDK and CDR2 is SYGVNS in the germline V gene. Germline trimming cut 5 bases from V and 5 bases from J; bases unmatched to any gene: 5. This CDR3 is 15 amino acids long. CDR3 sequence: CASSRTSGSSETQYF. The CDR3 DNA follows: TGTGCCAGCAGTAGGACTAGCGGGAGTTCGGAGACCCAGTACTTC.

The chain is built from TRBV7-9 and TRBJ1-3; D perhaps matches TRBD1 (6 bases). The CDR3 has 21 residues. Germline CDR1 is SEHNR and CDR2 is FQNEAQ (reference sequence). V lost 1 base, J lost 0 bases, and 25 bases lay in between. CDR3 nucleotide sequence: TGTGCCAGCAGCTTAGGCCCCTCCGGGACATACTCCTTCAGCTCTGGAAACACCATATATTTT. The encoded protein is CASSLGPSGTYSFSSGNTIYF.

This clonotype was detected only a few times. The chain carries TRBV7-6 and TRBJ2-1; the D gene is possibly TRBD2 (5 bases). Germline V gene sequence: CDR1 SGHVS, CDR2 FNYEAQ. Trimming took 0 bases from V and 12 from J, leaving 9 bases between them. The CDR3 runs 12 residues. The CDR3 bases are TGTGCCAGCAGCTTAGCCTCTGAGGGGCAGTTCTTC. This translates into CASSLASEGQFF.

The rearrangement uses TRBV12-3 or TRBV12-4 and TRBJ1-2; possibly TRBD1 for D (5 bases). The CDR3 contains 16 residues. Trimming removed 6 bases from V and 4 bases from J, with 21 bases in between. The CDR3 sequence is CASSQFRQGASYGYTF. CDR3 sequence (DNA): TGTGCCAGCAGCCAATTCCGCCAGGGAGCAAGCTATGGCTACACCTTC.

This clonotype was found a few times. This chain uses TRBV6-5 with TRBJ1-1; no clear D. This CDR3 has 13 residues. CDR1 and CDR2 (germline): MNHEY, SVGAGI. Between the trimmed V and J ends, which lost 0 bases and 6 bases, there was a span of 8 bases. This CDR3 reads CASSYSPPSEAFF. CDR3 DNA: TGTGCCAGCAGTTACTCGCCGCCCTCTGAAGCTTTCTTT.

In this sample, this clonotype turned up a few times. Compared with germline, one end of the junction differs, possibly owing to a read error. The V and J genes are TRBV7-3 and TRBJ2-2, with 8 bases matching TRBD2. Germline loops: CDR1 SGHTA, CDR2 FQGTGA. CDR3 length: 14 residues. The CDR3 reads CASSGSGNAGELFF. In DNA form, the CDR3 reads TGTGCCAGCAGCGGTAGCGGGAACGCCGGGGAGCTGTTTTTT.

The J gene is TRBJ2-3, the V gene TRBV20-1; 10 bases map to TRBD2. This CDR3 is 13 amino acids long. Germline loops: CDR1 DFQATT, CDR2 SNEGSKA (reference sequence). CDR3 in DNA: TGCGGAAGCGGGAGGGCCACGACAGATACGCAGTATTTT. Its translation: CGSGRATTDTQYF.

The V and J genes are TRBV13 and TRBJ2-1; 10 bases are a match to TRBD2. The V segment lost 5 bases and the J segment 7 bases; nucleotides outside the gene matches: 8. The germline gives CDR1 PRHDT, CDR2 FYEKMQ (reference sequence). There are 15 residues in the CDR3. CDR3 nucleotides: TGTGCCAGCAGCCCCAGGGGTAGCGGGAGGAATGAGCAGTTCTTC. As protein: CASSPRGSGRNEQFF.

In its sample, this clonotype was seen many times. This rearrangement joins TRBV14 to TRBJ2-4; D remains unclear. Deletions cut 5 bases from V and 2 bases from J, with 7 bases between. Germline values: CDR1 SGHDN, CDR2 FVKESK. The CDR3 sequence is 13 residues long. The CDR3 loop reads CASSANTKNIQYF. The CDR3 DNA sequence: TGTGCCAGCAGCGCGAATACCAAAAACATTCAGTACTTC. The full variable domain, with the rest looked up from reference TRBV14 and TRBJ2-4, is EAGVTQFPSHSVIEKGQTVTLRCDPISGHDNLYWYRRVMGKEIKFLLHFVKESKQDESGMPNNRFLAERTGGTYSTLKVQPAELEDSGVYFCASSANTKNIQYFGAGTRLSVL.

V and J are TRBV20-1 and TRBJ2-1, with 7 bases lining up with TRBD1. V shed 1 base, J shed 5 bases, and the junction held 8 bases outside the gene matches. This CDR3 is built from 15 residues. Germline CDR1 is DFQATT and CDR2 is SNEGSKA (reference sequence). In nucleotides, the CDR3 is TGCAGTGCTAGAGGGTGGGTGGGGACAGACAATGAGCAGTTCTTC. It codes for CSARGWVGTDNEQFF.

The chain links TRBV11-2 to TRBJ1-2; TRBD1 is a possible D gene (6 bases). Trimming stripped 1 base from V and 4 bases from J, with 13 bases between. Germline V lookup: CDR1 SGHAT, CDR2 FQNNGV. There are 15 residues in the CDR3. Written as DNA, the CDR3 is TGTGCCAGCAGCTTAGGGGAGGACAGAATCTATGGCTACACCTTC. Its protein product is CASSLGEDRIYGYTF.

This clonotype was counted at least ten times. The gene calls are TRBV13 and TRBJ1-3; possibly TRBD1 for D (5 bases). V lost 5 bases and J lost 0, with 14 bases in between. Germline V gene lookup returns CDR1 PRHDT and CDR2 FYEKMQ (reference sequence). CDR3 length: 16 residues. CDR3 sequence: CASSPPGGSSGNTIYF. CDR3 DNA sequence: TGTGCCAGCAGCCCGCCGGGGGGGAGCTCTGGAAACACCATATATTTT.

The CDR3 DNA reads as TGTGCCAGTAGTATGCGAGGAATAGCCAAAAACATTCAGTACTTC. Translating it yields CASSMRGIAKNIQYF. The rearrangement links TRBV19 to TRBJ2-4; D gene ambiguous. V lost 3 bases and J 0 bases, leaving 9 bases between the germline ends. CDR1 LNHDA and CDR2 SQIVND come from the germline V gene (reference sequence). The CDR3 spans 15 residues.

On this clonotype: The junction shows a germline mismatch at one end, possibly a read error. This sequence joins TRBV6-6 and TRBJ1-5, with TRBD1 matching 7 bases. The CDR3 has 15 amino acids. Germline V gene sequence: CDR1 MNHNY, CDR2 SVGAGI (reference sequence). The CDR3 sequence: CASGYYRGSNQPQHF. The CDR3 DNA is TGTGCCAGCGGTTACTACAGGGGTTCCAATCAGCCCCAGCATTTT.

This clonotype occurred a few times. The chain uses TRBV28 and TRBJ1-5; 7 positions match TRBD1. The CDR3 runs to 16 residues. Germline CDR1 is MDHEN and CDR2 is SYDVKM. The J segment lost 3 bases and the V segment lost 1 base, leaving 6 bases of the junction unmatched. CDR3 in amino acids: CASSLSQGVANQPQHF. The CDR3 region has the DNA TGTGCCAGCAGTTTATCCCAGGGGGTCGCCAATCAGCCCCAGCATTTT. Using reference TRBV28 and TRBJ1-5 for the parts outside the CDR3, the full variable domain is DVKVTQSSRYLVKRTGEKVFLECVQDMDHENMFWYRQDPGLGLRLIYFSYDVKMKEKGDIPEGYSVSREKKERFSLILESASTNQTSMYLCASSLSQGVANQPQHFGDGTRLSIL.

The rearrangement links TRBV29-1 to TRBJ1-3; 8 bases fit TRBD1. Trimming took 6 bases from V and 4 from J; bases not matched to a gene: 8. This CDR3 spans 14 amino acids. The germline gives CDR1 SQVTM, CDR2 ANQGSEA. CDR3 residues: CSVGDRRNGNTIYF. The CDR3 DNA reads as TGCAGCGTGGGGGACAGGAGAAACGGAAACACCATATATTTT.

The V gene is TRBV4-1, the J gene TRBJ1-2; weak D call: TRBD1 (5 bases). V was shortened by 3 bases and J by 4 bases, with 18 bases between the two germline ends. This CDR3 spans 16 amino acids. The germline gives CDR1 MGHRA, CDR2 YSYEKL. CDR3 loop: CASSHQRVQAAYGYTF. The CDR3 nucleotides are TGCGCCAGCAGCCACCAAAGGGTACAGGCCGCCTATGGCTACACCTTC.